This T cell receptor (beta chain) was captured in a study of blood T cell repertoires in COVID-19. For the study at large: Collection of acute and convalescent COVID-19 samples took place in the United States, Italy and Spain. Nucleic acid was either cDNA or gDNA, and it came from T cells, B-cell-depleted T cells, or PBMCs.

Original handling: Reference gene primer amplification gave nucleated cell count estimates. The protocol was immunoSEQ multiplex PCR, while the TCRdb copy is restricted to in-frame clones and leaves out a portion. D and trimming were read from the DNA, whereas the V and J calls and clone size are those reported in that table. Among about 110,000 clones listed, 70% to 80% were seen once. Germline V gives CDR1 MNHEY, CDR2 SMNVEV (reference sequence). With 2 bases clipped from V and 3 bases from J, the junction kept 5 bases outside the gene matches. The CDR3 is 15 amino acids. V usage is TRBV27 and J usage is TRBJ2-7; 9 bases match TRBD1. The sequence derives from a human donor with acute or convalescent COVID-19. The donor label of this sample is uncertain. Sequenced material: peripheral blood. In nucleotides, the CDR3 is TGTGCCAGCAGTTTAGAGACAGGGGGTCGCTACGAGCAGTACTTC. Translated, it gives CASSLETGGRYEQYF.